The 19 T cell receptor beta chains listed next were all sequenced from one sample in a study of T cell repertoires in cytomegalovirus infection. TCRdb re-called the reads through MiXCR, storing one row per CDR3 protein. The sample shows fewer than 300,000 distinct CDR3 sequences, about 23% of them seen only once. Sample: PBMCs. All receptors derive from a human donor in good health (CMV status not recorded). Some clones in this sample may be carry-over from other donors' samples.

This clonotype came up many times. The chain links TRBV7-2 to TRBJ1-2; 7 nucleotides line up with TRBD1. V lost 1 base, J lost 6 bases, and 5 bases stayed unmatched. Per germline, CDR1 SGHTA and CDR2 FQGNSA. CDR3 length: 14 amino acids. The CDR3 protein is CASSLGRRGDGYTF. CDR3 nucleotides: TGTGCCAGCAGCTTAGGTCGCAGGGGGGATGGCTACACCTTC.

This clonotype has more than one count but fewer than ten. The rearrangement links TRBV5-1 to TRBJ1-6; D is unresolved. This CDR3 has 14 residues. The V gene's germline CDR1 is SGHRS and CDR2 YFSETQ. Trimming took off 6 bases at V and 5 bases at J, with 12 bases between the two ends. CDR3 residues: CASNIGRDNSPLHF. The CDR3 nucleotides are TGCGCCAGCAATATCGGCAGAGATAATTCACCCCTCCACTTT. Full variable domain (rest looked up from reference TRBV5-1 and TRBJ1-6): KAGVTQTPRYLIKTRGQQVTLSCSPISGHRSVSWYQQTPGQGLQFLFEYFSETQRNKGNFPGRFSGRQFSNSRSEMNVSTLELGDSALYLCASNIGRDNSPLHFGNGTRLTVT.

This sequence joins TRBV7-3 and TRBJ2-1; 10 nucleotides match TRBD2. There are 19 residues in the CDR3. Looked up from germline, CDR1 is SGHTA and CDR2 is FQGTGA. The ends lost 0 bases at V and 8 bases at J; junction bases unmatched: 16. The CDR3 DNA reads TGTGCCAGCAGCTTAACGCCCCCAGCGGGGGGGCCTCTTGGCCATGAGCAGTTCTTC. This encodes CASSLTPPAGGPLGHEQFF.

This clonotype was picked up many times. The chain couples TRBV7-2 to TRBJ2-1, with 11 bases aligning to TRBD2. Germline V gene lookup returns CDR1 SGHTA and CDR2 FQGNSA. J lost 0 bases, V lost 5 bases, and 6 bases had no gene match. This CDR3 has 17 amino acids. This chain's CDR3 is CASSPRLAGSSYNEQFF. As DNA, the CDR3 is TGTGCCAGCAGCCCCAGACTAGCGGGAAGCTCCTACAATGAGCAGTTCTTC.

This clonotype was counted between two and nine times. The V gene is TRBV6-2 or TRBV6-3, the J gene TRBJ2-7, with 7 positions matching TRBD1. This CDR3 spans 15 amino acids. Germline V gives CDR1 MNHEY, CDR2 SVGEGT. V gave up 6 bases and J gave up 3 bases; unmatched junction bases: 11. The CDR3 coding sequence is TGTGCCAGCAGCCTCGGGACAGCAAACTTCTACGAGCAGTACTTC. Translated, it gives CASSLGTANFYEQYF.

This chain links TRBV5-6 with TRBJ2-3, with TRBD1 matching over 10 bases. V shed 4 bases, J shed 4 bases, and the junction held 12 bases outside the gene matches. This CDR3 region has 17 residues. The germline V gene has CDR1 SGHDT and CDR2 YYEEEE. As DNA, the CDR3 is TGTGCCAGCAGCCTTAGGACAGGGGGTAGGAGAGCAGATACGCAGTATTTT. This translates into CASSLRTGGRRADTQYF.

This clonotype was detected many times. This sequence joins TRBV29-1 and TRBJ2-2; D is perhaps TRBD1 (5 bases). The ends were cut back, 5 bases at V and 7 bases at J, with 17 bases in the middle. The CDR3 sequence is 14 residues long. The germline V gene encodes CDR1 SQVTM and CDR2 ANQGSEA. In nucleotides, the CDR3 is TGCAGCGTTTACGTCTCAGGGTTTGGCGGGGAGCTGTTTTTT. It translates to CSVYVSGFGGELFF.

The chain has TRBV12-5 and TRBJ2-7; TRBD1 matches 7 bases. The CDR3 covers 14 residues. CDR1 and CDR2 (germline): LGHNT, FRNRAP. The junction had 6 bases not matched to a gene; V was cut back by 5 bases and J by 2 bases. CDR3 bases: TGTGCTAGTGGTCGTACGGGACAGCCCTACGAGCAGTACGTC. Protein: CASGRTGQPYEQYV.

CDR3 amino acids: CASSLGGLAGDTQYF. CDR3 DNA sequence: TGTGCCAGCAGCTTAGGGGGACTAGCAGGAGATACGCAGTATTTT. The V and J genes are TRBV11-2 and TRBJ2-3, with TRBD2 matching 9 bases. V lost 1 base to trimming and J lost 5 bases; unmatched junction nucleotides: 4. Germline assignment: CDR1 SGHAT and CDR2 FQNNGV. The CDR3 extends over 15 amino acids.

This clonotype was seen only a few times. The chain links TRBV10-3 to TRBJ1-1; no firm D call. The CDR3 is 13 amino acids. The V end lost 4 bases, the J end lost 1 base, and 7 bases lay between the germline ends. Per the germline V gene, CDR1 is ENHRY and CDR2 is SYGVKD. CDR3 amino acids: CAISVKENTEAFF. The CDR3 DNA is TGTGCCATCAGTGTTAAAGAGAACACTGAAGCTTTCTTT.

This clonotype was counted ten times or more. J is TRBJ2-1 and V is TRBV7-2; 9 nucleotides match TRBD2. Germline V gene data show CDR1 as SGHTA and CDR2 as FQGNSA. The CDR3 is made up of 16 amino acids. With 1 base clipped from V and 4 bases from J, the junction kept 5 bases outside the gene matches. The CDR3 nucleotides read TGTGCCAGCAGCTTAGGACTAGCGGCAATGTACAATGAGCAGTTCTTC. Its protein is CASSLGLAAMYNEQFF. Supplemented by reference TRBV7-2 and TRBJ2-1, the full variable domain reads GAGVSQSPSNKVTEKGKDVELRCDPISGHTALYWYRQSLGQGLEFLIYFQGNSAPDKSGLPSDRFSAERTGGSVSTLTIQRTQQEDSAVYLCASSLGLAAMYNEQFFGPGTRLTVL.

A few counts support this clonotype. The chain carries TRBV7-9 and TRBJ1-2; D remains unclear. Germline CDR1 SEHNR, CDR2 FQNEAQ (reference sequence). CDR3 length equals 15 residues. V lost 7 bases to trimming and J lost 5 bases, with 20 bases between them. DNA of the CDR3: TGTGCCAGCATGAAAGACCTGGCGGGAAAATATGGCTACACCTTC. Translating it yields CASMKDLAGKYGYTF.

This clonotype was seen only a few times. The J gene is TRBJ1-2, the V gene TRBV15; tentative D call: TRBD1 (5 bases). The germline V gene encodes CDR1 LNHNV and CDR2 YYDKDF (reference sequence). V gave up 1 base and J gave up 3 bases, with 6 bases separating them. The CDR3 totals 13 residues. The CDR3 DNA reads TGTGCCACCAGCAGAGGGGACGACTATGGCTACACCTTC. As protein: CATSRGDDYGYTF.

This clonotype occurred a few times. V and J are TRBV20-1 and TRBJ1-1; a weak D match, TRBD1 (5 bases). The germline V gene has CDR1 DFQATT and CDR2 SNEGSKA (reference sequence). This CDR3 is built from 18 residues. V dropped 0 bases and J dropped 11 bases, with 31 bases sitting between them. The CDR3 protein is CSARDPGRQRQGSINAFF. For the CDR3, the DNA is TGCAGTGCTAGAGATCCAGGGAGACAGAGGCAAGGCTCGATTAATGCTTTCTTT.

This chain links TRBV20-1 with TRBJ2-7; D unresolved. The CDR3 has 12 residues. V was shortened by 5 bases and J by 9 bases, with 17 bases between the two germline ends. The germline V gene encodes CDR1 DFQATT and CDR2 SNEGSKA (reference sequence). The CDR3, as DNA: TGCAGTGCTCCAATATTAGGGTTGGGGCAGTACTTC. Encoded protein: CSAPILGLGQYF.

The chain is built from TRBV28 and TRBJ1-5; D unresolved. Germline assignment: CDR1 MDHEN and CDR2 SYDVKM. Trimming cost V 5 bases and J 0 bases, with 8 bases left between them. The length of the CDR3 is 14 residues. This chain's CDR3 is CASSTWVSNQPQHF. The CDR3 DNA sequence: TGTGCCAGCAGTACCTGGGTTAGCAATCAGCCCCAGCATTTT. The full variable domain, rest sourced from reference TRBV28 and TRBJ1-5, is DVKVTQSSRYLVKRTGEKVFLECVQDMDHENMFWYRQDPGLGLRLIYFSYDVKMKEKGDIPEGYSVSREKKERFSLILESASTNQTSMYLCASSTWVSNQPQHFGDGTRLSIL.

This clonotype has only a few counts. CDR3 residues: CASQGGQNYGYTF. The CDR3 region has the DNA TGTGCCAGCCAGGGGGGGCAGAACTATGGCTACACCTTC. The rearrangement links TRBV28 to TRBJ1-2; 7 nucleotides agree with TRBD1. The CDR3 has 13 residues. CDR1 and CDR2 (germline): MDHEN, SYDVKM. Unmatched junction bases numbered 5, after V lost 8 bases and J lost 2 bases.

This clonotype was detected many times. The chain joins TRBV7-2 to TRBJ2-1, with D possibly being TRBD1 or TRBD2 (5 bases each). Trimming took 4 bases from V and 5 from J, leaving 12 bases between them. Germline V gene data show CDR1 as SGHTA and CDR2 as FQGNSA. CDR3 length equals 14 residues. For the CDR3, the DNA is TGTGCCAGCAGCTACGGGACGAACAACAATGAGCAGTTCTTC. Its translation is CASSYGTNNNEQFF.

This clonotype was observed many times. This rearrangement joins TRBV7-2 to TRBJ1-2, with unresolved D. Trimming cost V 0 bases and J 3 bases, with 11 bases left between them. The germline gives CDR1 SGHTA, CDR2 FQGNSA. This CDR3 region has 15 residues. The CDR3 region is CASSLANGPHYGYTF. The CDR3 DNA sequence: TGTGCCAGCAGCTTAGCTAACGGGCCCCACTATGGCTACACCTTC.